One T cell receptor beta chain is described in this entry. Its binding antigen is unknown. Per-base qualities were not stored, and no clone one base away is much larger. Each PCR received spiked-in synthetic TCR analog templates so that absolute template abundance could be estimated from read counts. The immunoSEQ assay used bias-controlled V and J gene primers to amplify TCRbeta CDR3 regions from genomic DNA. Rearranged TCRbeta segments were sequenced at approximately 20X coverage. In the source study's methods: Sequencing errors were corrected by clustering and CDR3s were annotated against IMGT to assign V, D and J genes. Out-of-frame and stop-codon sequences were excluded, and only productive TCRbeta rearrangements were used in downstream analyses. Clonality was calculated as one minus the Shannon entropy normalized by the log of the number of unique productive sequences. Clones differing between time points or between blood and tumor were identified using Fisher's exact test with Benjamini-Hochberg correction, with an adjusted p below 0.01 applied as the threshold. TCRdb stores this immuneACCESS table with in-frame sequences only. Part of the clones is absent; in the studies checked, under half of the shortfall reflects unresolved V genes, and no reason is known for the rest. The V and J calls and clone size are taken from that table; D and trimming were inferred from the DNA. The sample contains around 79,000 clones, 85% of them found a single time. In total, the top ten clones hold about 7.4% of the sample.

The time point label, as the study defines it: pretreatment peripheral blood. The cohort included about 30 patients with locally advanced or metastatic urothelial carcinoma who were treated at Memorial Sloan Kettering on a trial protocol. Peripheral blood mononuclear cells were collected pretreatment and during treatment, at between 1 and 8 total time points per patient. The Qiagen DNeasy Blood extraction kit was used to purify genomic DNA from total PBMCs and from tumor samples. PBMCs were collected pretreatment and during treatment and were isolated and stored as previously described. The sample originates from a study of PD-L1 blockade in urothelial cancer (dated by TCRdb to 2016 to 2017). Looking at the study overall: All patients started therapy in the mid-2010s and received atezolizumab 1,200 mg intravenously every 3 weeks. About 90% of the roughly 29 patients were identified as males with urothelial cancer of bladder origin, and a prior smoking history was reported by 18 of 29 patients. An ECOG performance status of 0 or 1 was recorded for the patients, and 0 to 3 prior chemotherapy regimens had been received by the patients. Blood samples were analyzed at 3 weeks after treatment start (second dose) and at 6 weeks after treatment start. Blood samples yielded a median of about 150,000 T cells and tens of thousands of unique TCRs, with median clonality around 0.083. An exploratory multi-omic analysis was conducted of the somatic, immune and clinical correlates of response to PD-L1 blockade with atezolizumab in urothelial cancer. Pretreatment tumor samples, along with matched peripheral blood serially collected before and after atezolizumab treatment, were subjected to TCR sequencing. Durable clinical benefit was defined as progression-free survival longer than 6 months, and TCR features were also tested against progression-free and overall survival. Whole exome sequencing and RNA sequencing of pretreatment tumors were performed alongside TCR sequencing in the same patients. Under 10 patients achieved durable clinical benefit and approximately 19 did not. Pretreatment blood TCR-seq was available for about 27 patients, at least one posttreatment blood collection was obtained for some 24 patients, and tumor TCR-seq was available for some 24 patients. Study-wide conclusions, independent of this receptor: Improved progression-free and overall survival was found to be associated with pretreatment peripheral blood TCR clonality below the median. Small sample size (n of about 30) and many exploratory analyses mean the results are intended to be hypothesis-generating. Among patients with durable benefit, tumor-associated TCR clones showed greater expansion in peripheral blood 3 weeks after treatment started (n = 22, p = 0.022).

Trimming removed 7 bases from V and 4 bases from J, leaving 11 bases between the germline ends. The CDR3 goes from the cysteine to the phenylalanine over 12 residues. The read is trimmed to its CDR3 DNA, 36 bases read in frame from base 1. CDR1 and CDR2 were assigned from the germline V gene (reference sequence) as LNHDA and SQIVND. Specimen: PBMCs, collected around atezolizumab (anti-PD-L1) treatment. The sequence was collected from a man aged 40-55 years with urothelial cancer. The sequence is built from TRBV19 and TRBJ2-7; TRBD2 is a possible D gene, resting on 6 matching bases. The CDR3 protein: CASTGRSYEQYF. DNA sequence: TGTGCCAGTACAGGGAGGTCGTACGAGCAGTACTTC.